This TCR beta chain is from a study of cytomegalovirus exposure and HLA in healthy donors. Regarding this clone: As yet, its antigen is unknown.

Study-wide points: There were several of the most significant clusters that appeared linked to common viral pathogens in a later analysis.

This CDR3 contains 15 residues. CDR1 SGHVS and CDR2 FNYEAQ come from the germline V gene. After removal of 5 bases from V and 4 bases from J, the junction contained 8 bases not matched to a gene. The PCR contained 60 Vbeta and 13 Jbeta primers. This table comes from immunoSEQ multiplex PCR, and its TCRdb copy is limited to in-frame clones, with some not included. The sample has about 160,000 clones, 80% to 85% seen once. J is TRBJ2-3 and V is TRBV7-6; 8 positions match TRBD1. This receptor was identified in a woman aged 18-29 years in good health and CMV-seronegative. Input material: PBMCs. The CDR3 region is CASSTRTGTADTQYF. The CDR3 DNA sequence: TGTGCCAGCAGCACGCGGACAGGGACTGCAGATACGCAGTATTTT.